This T cell receptor (beta chain) was captured by sequencing in a study of T cells in Graves' hyperthyroidism and ophthalmopathy. The study's findings and limits: With a median lead of approximately 6 months before onset, the model predicted ophthalmopathy.

To note about this clonotype: As yet, its antigen is unknown.

Template material for amplifying TCR beta CDR3 regions consisted of RNA transcripts. The study used the HTBI primer set for a first-round RT-PCR of the TCR CDR3. Using its own MiXCR run on the multiplex PCR reads, TCRdb lists one record per CDR3 protein. The sample contains roughly 570,000 distinct CDR3 sequences, 40% to 55% of which appear only once. CDR1 and CDR2 from the germline V gene are SGHTA and FQGNSA. Trimming shortened V by 0 bases and J by 7 bases, and 12 bases separated the two germline ends. The length of the CDR3 is 14 residues. The rearrangement links TRBV7-2 to TRBJ2-5; D is unresolved. Sequencing input: peripheral blood or thyroid tissue (not recorded which). This TCR derives from an adult woman with Graves' disease, either hyperthyroidism or ophthalmopathy (not recorded which). In nucleotides, the CDR3 is TGTGCCAGCAGCTTAGCTGAAGCGATGAGGACCCAGTACTTC. It encodes CASSLAEAMRTQYF.